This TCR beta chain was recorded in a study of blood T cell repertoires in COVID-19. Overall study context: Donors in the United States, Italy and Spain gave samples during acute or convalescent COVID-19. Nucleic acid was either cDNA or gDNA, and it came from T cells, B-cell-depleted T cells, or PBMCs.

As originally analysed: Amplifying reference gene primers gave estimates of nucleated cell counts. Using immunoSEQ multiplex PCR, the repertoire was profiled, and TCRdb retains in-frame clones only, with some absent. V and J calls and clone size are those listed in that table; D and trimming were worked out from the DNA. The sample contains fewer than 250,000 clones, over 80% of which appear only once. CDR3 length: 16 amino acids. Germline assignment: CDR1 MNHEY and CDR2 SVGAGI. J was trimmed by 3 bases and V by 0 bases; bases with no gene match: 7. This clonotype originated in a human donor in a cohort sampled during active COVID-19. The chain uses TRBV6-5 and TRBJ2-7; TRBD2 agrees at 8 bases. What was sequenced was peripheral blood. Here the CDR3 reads CASSYSPGRGVYEQYF. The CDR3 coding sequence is TGTGCCAGCAGTTACTCACCGGGGCGGGGGGTCTACGAGCAGTACTTC.